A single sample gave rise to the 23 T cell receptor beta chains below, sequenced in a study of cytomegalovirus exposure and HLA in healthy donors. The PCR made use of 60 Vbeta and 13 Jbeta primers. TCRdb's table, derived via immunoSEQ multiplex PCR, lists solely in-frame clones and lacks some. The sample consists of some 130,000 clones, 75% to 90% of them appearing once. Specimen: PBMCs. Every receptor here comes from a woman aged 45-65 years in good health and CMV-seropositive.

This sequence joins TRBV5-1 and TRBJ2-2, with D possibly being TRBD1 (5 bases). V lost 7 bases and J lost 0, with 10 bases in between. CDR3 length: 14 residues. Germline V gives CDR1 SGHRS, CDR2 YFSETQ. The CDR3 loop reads CASGSTANTGELFF. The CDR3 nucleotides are TGCGCCAGCGGGTCGACAGCGAACACCGGGGAGCTGTTTTTT.

CDR3 nucleotides: TGCGCCAGCAGCGTTCCAGGGGCCTACAATGAGCAGTTCTTC. It translates to CASSVPGAYNEQFF. The rearrangement links TRBV5-1 to TRBJ2-1, with TRBD1 as a possible D gene (6 bases). CDR1 SGHRS and CDR2 YFSETQ come from the germline V gene. Trimming shortened V by 4 bases and J by 2 bases, and 10 bases separated the two germline ends. The CDR3 sequence is 14 residues long.

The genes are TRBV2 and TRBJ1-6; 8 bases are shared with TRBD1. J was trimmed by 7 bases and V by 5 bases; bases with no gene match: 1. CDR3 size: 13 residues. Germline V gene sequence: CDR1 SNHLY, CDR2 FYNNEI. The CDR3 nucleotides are TGTGCCAGCAGTCGGGACAGGAATTCACCCCTCCACTTT. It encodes CASSRDRNSPLHF.

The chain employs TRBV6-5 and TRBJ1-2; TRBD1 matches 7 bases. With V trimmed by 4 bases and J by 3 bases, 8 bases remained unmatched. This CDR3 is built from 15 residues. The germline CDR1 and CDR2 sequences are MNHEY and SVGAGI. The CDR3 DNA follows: TGTGCCAGCAGTTTAACAGGGGCGGTGGACTATGGCTACACCTTC. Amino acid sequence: CASSLTGAVDYGYTF.

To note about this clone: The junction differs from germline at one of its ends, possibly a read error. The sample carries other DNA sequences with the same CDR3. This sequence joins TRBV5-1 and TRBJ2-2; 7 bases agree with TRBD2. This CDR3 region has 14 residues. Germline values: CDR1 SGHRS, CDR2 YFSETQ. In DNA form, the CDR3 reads TGCGCCAGCACTGCGGGAGCGAACACTGGGGAGCTGTTTTTT. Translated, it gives CASTAGANTGELFF.

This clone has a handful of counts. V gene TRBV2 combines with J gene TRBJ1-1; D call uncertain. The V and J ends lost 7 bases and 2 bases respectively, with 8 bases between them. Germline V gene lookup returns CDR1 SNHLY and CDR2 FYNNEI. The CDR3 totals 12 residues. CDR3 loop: CASTSRNTEAFF. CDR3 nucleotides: TGTGCCAGCACCTCGCGAAACACTGAAGCTTTCTTT.

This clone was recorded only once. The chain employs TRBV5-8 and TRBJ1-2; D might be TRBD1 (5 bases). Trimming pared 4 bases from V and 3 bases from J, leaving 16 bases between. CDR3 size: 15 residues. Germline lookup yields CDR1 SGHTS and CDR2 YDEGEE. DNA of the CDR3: TGTGCCAGCAGCCTTAGAGACAGAGACTACTATGGCTACACCTTC. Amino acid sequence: CASSLRDRDYYGYTF.

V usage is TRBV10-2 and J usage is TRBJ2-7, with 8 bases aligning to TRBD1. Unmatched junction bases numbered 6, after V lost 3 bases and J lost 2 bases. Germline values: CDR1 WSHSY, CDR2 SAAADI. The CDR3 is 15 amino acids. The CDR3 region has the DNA TGCGCCAGCAGTGAAAGACAGGGGCCGCCCTACGAGCAGTACTTC. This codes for CASSERQGPPYEQYF.

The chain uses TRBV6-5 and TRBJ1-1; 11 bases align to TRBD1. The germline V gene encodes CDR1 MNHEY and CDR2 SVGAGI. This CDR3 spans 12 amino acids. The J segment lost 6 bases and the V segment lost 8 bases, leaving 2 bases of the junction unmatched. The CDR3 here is CASGQGAAEAFF. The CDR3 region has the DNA TGTGCCAGCGGACAGGGGGCGGCTGAAGCTTTCTTT.

The CDR3: CASSITVNTEAFF. The CDR3 bases are TGTGCCAGCAGCATAACGGTGAACACTGAAGCTTTCTTT. The genes are TRBV7-9 and TRBJ1-1; D is uncertain. Germline CDR1 reads SEHNR; CDR2 reads FQNEAQ (reference sequence). This CDR3 spans 13 amino acids. V was clipped by 5 bases and J by 0 bases, with 7 bases between them.

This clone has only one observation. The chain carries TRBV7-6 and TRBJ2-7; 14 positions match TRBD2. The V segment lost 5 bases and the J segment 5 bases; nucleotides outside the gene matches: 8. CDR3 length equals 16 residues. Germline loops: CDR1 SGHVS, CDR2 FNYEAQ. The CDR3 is CASSPTSGRAENEQYF. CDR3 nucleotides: TGTGCCAGCAGCCCGACTAGCGGGAGGGCCGAAAACGAGCAGTACTTC.

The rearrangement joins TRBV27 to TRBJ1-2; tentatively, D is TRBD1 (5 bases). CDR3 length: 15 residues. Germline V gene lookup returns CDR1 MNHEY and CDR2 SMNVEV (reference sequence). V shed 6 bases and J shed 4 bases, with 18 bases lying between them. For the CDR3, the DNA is TGTGCCAGCAGATTCGGGGCGGGACCCCTCTATGGCTACACCTTC. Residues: CASRFGAGPLYGYTF.

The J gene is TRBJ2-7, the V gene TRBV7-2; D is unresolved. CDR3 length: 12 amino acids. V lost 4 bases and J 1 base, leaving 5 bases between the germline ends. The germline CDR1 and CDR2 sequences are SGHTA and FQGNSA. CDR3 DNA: TGTGCCAGCAGCTATTATTCCTACGAGCAGTACTTC. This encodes CASSYYSYEQYF.

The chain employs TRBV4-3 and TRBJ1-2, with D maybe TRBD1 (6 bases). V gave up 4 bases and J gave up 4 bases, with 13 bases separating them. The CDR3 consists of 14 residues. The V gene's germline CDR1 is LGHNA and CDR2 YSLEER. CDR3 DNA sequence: TGCGCCAGCAGCCTATACAGGGACGGCTATGGCTACACCTTC. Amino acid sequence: CASSLYRDGYGYTF.

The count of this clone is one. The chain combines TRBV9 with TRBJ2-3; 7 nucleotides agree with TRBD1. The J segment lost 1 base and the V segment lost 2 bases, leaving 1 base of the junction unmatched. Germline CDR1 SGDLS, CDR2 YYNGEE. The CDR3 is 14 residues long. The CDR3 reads CASSVGQGTDTQYF. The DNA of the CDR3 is TGTGCCAGCAGCGTCGGACAGGGCACAGATACGCAGTATTTT.

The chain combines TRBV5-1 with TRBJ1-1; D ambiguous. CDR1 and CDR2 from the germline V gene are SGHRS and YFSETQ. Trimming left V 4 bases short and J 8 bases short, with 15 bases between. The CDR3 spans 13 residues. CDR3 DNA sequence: TGCGCCAGCAGCACCCTCGGGGTCCAAGAAGCTTTCTTT. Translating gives CASSTLGVQEAFF. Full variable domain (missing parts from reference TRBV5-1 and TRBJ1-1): KAGVTQTPRYLIKTRGQQVTLSCSPISGHRSVSWYQQTPGQGLQFLFEYFSETQRNKGNFPGRFSGRQFSNSRSEMNVSTLELGDSALYLCASSTLGVQEAFFGQGTRLTVV.

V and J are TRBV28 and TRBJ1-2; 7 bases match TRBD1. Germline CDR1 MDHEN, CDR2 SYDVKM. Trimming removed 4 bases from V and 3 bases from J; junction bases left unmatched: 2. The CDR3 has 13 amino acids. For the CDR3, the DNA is TGTGCCAGCAGTTATACAGGGGACTATGGCTACACCTTC. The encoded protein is CASSYTGDYGYTF.

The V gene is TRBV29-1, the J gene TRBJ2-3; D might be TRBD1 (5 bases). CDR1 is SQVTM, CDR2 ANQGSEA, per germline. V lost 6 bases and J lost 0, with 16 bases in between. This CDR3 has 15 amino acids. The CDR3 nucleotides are TGCAGCGTGGGGCCCAGCGTTTCTAGCACAGATACGCAGTATTTT. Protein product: CSVGPSVSSTDTQYF.

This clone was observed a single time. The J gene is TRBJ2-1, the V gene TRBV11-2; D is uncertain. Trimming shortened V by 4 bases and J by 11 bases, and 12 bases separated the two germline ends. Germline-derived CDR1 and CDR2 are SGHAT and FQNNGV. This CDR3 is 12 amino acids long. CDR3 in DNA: TGTGCCAGCAGCTCGAGACATCAGAAGCAGTTCTTC. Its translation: CASSSRHQKQFF.

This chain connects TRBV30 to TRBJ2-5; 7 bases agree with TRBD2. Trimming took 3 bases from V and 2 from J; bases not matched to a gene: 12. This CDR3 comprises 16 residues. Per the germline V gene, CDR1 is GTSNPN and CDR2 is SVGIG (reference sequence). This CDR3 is CAWSTGAGSTQETQYF. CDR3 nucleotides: TGTGCCTGGAGCACGGGAGCGGGGTCGACTCAAGAGACCCAGTACTTC. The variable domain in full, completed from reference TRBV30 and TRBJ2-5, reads SQTIHQWPATLVQPVGSPLSLECTVEGTSNPNLYWYRQAAGRGLQLLFYSVGIGQISSEVPQNLSASRPQDRQFILSSKKLLLSDSGFYLCAWSTGAGSTQETQYFGPGTRLLVL.

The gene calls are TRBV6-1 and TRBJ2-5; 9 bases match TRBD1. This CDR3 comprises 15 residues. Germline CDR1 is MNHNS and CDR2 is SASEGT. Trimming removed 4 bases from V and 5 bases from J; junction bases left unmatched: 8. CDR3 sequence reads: CASSGGQGWGETQYF. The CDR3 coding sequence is TGTGCCAGCAGTGGGGGACAGGGCTGGGGCGAGACCCAGTACTTC.

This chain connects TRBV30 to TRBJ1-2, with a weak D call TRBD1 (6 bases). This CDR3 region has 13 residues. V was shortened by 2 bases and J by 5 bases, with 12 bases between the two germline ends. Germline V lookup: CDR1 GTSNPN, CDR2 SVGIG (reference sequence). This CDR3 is CAWSQGMGYGYTF. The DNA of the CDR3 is TGTGCCTGGAGTCAGGGGATGGGGTATGGCTACACCTTC.

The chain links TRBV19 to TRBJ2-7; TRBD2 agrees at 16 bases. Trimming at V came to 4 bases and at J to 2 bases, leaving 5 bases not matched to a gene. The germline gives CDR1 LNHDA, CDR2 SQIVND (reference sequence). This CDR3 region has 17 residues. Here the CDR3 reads CASSRGLAGGRTYEQYF. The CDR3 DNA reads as TGTGCCAGTAGTAGGGGACTAGCGGGAGGGCGAACCTACGAGCAGTACTTC.